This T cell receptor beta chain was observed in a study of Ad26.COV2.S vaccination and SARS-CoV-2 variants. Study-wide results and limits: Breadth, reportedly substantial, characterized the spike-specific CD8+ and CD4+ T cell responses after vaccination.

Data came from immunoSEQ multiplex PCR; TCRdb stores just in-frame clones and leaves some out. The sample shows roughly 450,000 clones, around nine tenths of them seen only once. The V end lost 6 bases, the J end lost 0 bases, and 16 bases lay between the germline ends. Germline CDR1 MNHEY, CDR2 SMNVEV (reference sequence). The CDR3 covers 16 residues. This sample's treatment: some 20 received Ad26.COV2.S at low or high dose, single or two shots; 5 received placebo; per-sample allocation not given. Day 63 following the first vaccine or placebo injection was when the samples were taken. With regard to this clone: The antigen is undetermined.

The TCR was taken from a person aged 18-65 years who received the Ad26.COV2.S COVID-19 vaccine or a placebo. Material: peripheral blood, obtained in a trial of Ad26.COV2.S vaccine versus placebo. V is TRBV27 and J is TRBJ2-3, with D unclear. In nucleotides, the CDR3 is TGTGCCAGCAGCTCAAGGCCTTCCCTTAGCACAGATACGCAGTATTTT. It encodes CASSSRPSLSTDTQYF.